The TCR beta chain described here comes from a study of T cell clonality in common variable immunodeficiency (dated by TCRdb to the mid-2010s). From cysteine to phenylalanine, the CDR3 is 16 amino acids long. The DNA shown is the part of the CDR3 that was read: 39 bases, in frame from base 1. CDR1 SGHDN and CDR2 FVKESK are derived from the germline V gene. Relative to germline, V is 0 bases shorter and J is 2 bases shorter, with 14 bases between their ends. Equivalent amounts of genomic DNA from CVID and control samples were used as sequencing input. For every sample, a 60 bp segment covering the rearranged TCRbeta CDR3 region was amplified and then sequenced. The immunoSEQ assay, a bias-corrected multiplex PCR combined with high-throughput sequencing, was used for TCRbeta amplification. As for how the authors treated the data: Each unique nucleotide sequence was treated as a clone and annotated with V, D and J genes, copy number and frequency. Sequences were labeled productive if in frame, and non-productive if out of frame or containing stop codons. Clonality was calculated from Shannon's entropy as previously described. Mean CDR3 Kyte-Doolittle hydropathy was derived from the predicted amino acid sequences of productive clones. Using the R hclust function, scaled V gene usage was clustered hierarchically with Manhattan distance and complete linkage. To assess clone sharing by CDR3 amino acid sequence, 12 repertoires per group were resampled over 100 rounds. Repertoires were searched for 70 published EBV-specific and around 240 published CMV-specific TCRbeta sequences. Analysis left out a couple of CVID samples that produced under 10,000 sequences, so around 40 CVID repertoires remained. TCRdb retrieved this table from immuneACCESS and kept in-frame rearrangements only. Not all clones are present; in checked studies, unresolved V genes account for under half, and no reason is known for the remainder. D and trimming were read from the DNA, whereas the V and J calls and clone size are those reported in that table. For this sample, approximately 29,000 clones appear and none is a singleton. Jointly, the top ten make up 3% to 3.5% of the sample.

This clone is assessed as medium-sized (0.01 to 0.1%). Its specific antigen is unknown. The read gets to within 3 residues of the CDR3 end, and the germline J gene fills in the rest. Findings and caveats that apply to the study as a whole: TCRbeta clonality was higher in CVID subjects than in healthy controls (t-test p = 0.018), and the increase was most characteristic of about a third of subjects. Healthy controls shared more TCRbeta clones with each other than CVID subjects shared among themselves (p < 0.0001). Although equal DNA input was used, an average of about 81,820 unique sequences per sample was obtained for controls, compared with about 31,547 for CVID samples. CVID TCRbeta sequences reportedly showed fewer deletions and N-nucleotide insertions and lacked highly modified clones with 13 or more V deletions. The authors noted that sequencing repertoires of T cell subpopulations would be needed to clarify what caused the increased clonality in CVID. Correlations of repertoire features with clinical complications were constrained by heterogeneity among patients within the CVID cohort.

Standard criteria were used to diagnose CVID, namely serum IgG, IgA and/or IgM reduced below the normal range together with specific antibody deficiency. There were 40 to 45 subjects in the CVID group (roughly 15 female and 29 male), ranging in age from about 9 to 64 years, with a mean age of roughly 39. Both CVID patients and healthy controls were predominantly of Caucasian heritage. At the time of study participation, every CVID subject had been on replacement immunoglobulin therapy for one year or longer. At blood collection, none of the CVID subjects was ill or on immunomodulatory or immunosuppressive medication. Heparinized peripheral whole blood samples of roughly 5 to 8 ml were obtained from each donor. Genomic DNA from adults with common variable immune deficiency (CVID) and from healthy adult controls was the source for sequencing TCRbeta CDR3 repertoires. Diluted blood was subjected to density centrifugation over Hypaque 1077 or Ficoll-Paque for isolation of peripheral blood mononuclear cells. Genomic DNA was obtained from unsorted mononuclear cells using either Qiagen column purification or a centrifugation-based method.

The chain is encoded by TRBV14 joined to TRBJ2-7, with a tentative D gene TRBD2 over 7 matching bases. Sequencing was performed on peripheral blood mononuclear cells. The TCR originated in a human donor with common variable immunodeficiency. The CDR3 is CASSQEAGALAYEQYF. The sequenced CDR3 bases are TGTGCCAGCAGCCAAGAGGCGGGGGCTCTCGCCTACGAG.